This TCR beta chain is drawn from a study of CD8 T cells in Susac syndrome. Germline trimming cut 2 bases from V and 0 bases from J; bases unmatched to any gene: 0. The CDR3 runs 14 residues. In germline, CDR1 is SGHTA, CDR2 FQGNSA. Random hexamers served to reverse transcribe roughly 0.45 to 1 ug RNA. TCRdb recomputed calls from the immunoSEQ multiplex PCR reads with MiXCR, one row per CDR3 protein. Of around 200,000 distinct CDR3 sequences in the sample, roughly 94% are singletons; the top ten hold 0.1%. Purification of the CD8+ and CD4+ T cells relied on negative isolation, and TEMRA cells underwent FACS enrichment. This clonotype was counted between two and nine times.

The receptor was isolated from a human donor in good health. Sequencing was done on a sample of CD4+ T cells from PBMCs. The rearrangement links TRBV7-2 to TRBJ2-7, with 8 bases that match TRBD1. CDR3 DNA sequence: TGTGCCAGCAGCTTACAGGGGGCCTCCTACGAGCAGTACTTC. As protein: CASSLQGASYEQYF. Complete variable domain (other parts from reference TRBV7-2 and TRBJ2-7): GAGVSQSPSNKVTEKGKDVELRCDPISGHTALYWYRQSLGQGLEFLIYFQGNSAPDKSGLPSDRFSAERTGGSVSTLTIQRTQQEDSAVYLCASSLQGASYEQYFGPGTRLTVT.